This T cell receptor (beta chain) stems from a study of blood T cells in healthy people across ages. In the study overall: Every two T cells gave about one barcoded beta molecule via template switching.

The length of the CDR3 is 16 residues. The germline V gene encodes CDR1 LNHNV and CDR2 YYDKDF (reference sequence). V lost 0 bases, J lost 8 bases, and 16 bases lay in between. A sample-barcoded 5' primer and a J-beta primer mix were used in a second PCR of roughly 7 to 11 cycles. TCRdb ran MiXCR on the 5' RACE reads and lists one entry per CDR3 protein. The top ten hold around 12% of the sample, which has over 950,000 distinct CDR3 sequences, around two fifths seen once. The V gene is TRBV15, the J gene TRBJ1-4, with D unclear. The material sequenced was blood. This sequence originates from a man younger than 35 in good health. Here the CDR3 reads CATSRDAAGGGEKLFF. The CDR3 bases are TGTGCCACCAGCAGAGATGCCGCAGGTGGCGGGGAAAAACTGTTTTTT.